The 6 T cell receptor beta chains below all came from one sample that was sequenced in a study of pediatric ulcerative colitis. One to two pinch biopsies were taken from the rectum during colonoscopy. Some clones are missing from TCRdb's copy, which holds only in-frame ones; the method was immunoSEQ multiplex PCR. Here the sample spans 40,000 to 55,000 clones, around 76% being singletons. The sequencing input was gut tissue. These receptors were collected from a girl between 5 and 17 years old with moderate ulcerative colitis.

The chain recombines TRBV7-8 with TRBJ1-1; D is ambiguous. Germline loops: CDR1 SGHVS, CDR2 FQNEAQ. CDR3 size: 12 residues. V was cut by 3 bases and J by 5 bases, with 7 bases left in between. This CDR3 is CASSFGRTEAFF. The CDR3 DNA sequence: TGTGCCAGCAGCTTCGGGCGGACTGAAGCTTTCTTT.

The chain carries TRBV12-5 and TRBJ1-2, with D possibly matching TRBD1 (5 bases). Trimming pared 7 bases from V and 7 bases from J, leaving 16 bases between. CDR3 length equals 13 residues. Germline V gene sequence: CDR1 LGHNT, CDR2 FRNRAP. CDR3 residues: CASAPGGGSGYTF. The DNA for the CDR3 is TGTGCTAGTGCCCCGGGGGGGGGTTCTGGCTACACCTTC.

This clone was seen a handful of times. This chain joins TRBV6-6 and TRBJ1-1, with TRBD1 as a possible D gene (5 bases). Per the germline V gene, CDR1 is MNHNY and CDR2 is SVGAGI (reference sequence). The CDR3 has 14 residues. V lost 3 bases, J lost 1 base, and 9 bases lay in between. CDR3 amino acids: CASSYRDGNTEAFF. CDR3 nucleotide sequence: TGTGCCAGCAGTTATAGGGACGGGAACACTGAAGCTTTCTTT.

The chain joins TRBV5-1 to TRBJ1-1, with 8 bases fitting TRBD1. The CDR3 sequence is 13 residues long. The germline V gene encodes CDR1 SGHRS and CDR2 YFSETQ. V lost 7 bases and J lost 8; bases outside the gene matches: 10. The CDR3 DNA is TGCGCCAGCTTATCCGACAGGGGCCGCGAAGCTTTCTTT. Encoded protein: CASLSDRGREAFF.

The chain is built from TRBV2 and TRBJ1-6; D possibly corresponds to TRBD1 (6 bases). Trimming stripped 2 bases from V and 15 bases from J, with 17 bases between. CDR1 SNHLY and CDR2 FYNNEI come from the germline V gene. This CDR3 has 14 amino acids. The CDR3 DNA reads TGTGCCAGCAGTGAATTCGTGGTAGGACAGTACCTCCACTTT. It is translated as CASSEFVVGQYLHF.

This sequence joins TRBV29-1 and TRBJ2-7; 12 nucleotides agree with TRBD2. The CDR3 totals 16 residues. V trimming: 7 bases; J trimming: 0 bases; junction bases outside the gene matches: 10. Germline CDR1 reads SQVTM; CDR2 reads ANQGSEA. The CDR3 sequence is CSGSGLAGKSSYEQYF. CDR3 sequence (DNA): TGCAGCGGGAGTGGACTAGCGGGAAAAAGCTCCTACGAGCAGTACTTC.